One and the same sample provided the 27 T cell receptor beta chains below, sequenced in a study of T cells expressing NK-cell markers. Each CDR3 protein gets one entry in TCRdb, which reprocessed the 5' RACE reads and gives no DNA. The table lists fewer than 400,000 distinct CDR3 sequences, with around 5.3% in the top ten. Specimen: blood T cells: a sorted CD56 or NKG2C T cell subset, CD4+ or CD8+ T cells, or bulk PBMC T cells (not recorded which). These receptor sequences come from a man aged 18-75 years in good health.

This chain joins TRBV12-3 or TRBV12-4 and TRBJ2-1. The CDR3 is made up of 14 amino acids. CDR3 loop: CASSLGRTSGEQFF.

CDR3 sequence: CASSGSLGTTNEKLFF. The chain uses TRBV25-1 and TRBJ1-4. There are 16 residues in the CDR3. Looked up from germline, CDR1 is MGHDK and CDR2 is SYGVNS. Full variable domain (rest looked up from reference TRBV25-1 and TRBJ1-4): EADIYQTPRYLVIGTGKKITLECSQTMGHDKMYWYQQDPGMELHLIHYSYGVNSTEKGDLSSESTVSRIRTEHFPLTLESARPSHTSQYLCASSGSLGTTNEKLFFGSGTQLSVL.

The chain has TRBV6-2 or TRBV6-3 and TRBJ1-4. In germline, CDR1 is MNHEY, CDR2 SVGEGT. This CDR3 region has 15 residues. Here the CDR3 reads CASSYSVQPDEKLFF.

The gene calls are TRBV4-2 and TRBJ2-3; with no DNA, the TCRdb D assignment of TRBD2 cannot be verified. This CDR3 is built from 16 residues. CDR1 LGHNA and CDR2 YNFKEQ come from the germline V gene. The CDR3 loop is CASSQGGLSSTDTQYF.

The chain employs TRBV6-1 and TRBJ1-6. Germline-derived CDR1 and CDR2 are MNHNS and SASEGT. The CDR3 length is 12 residues. CDR3 sequence: CASSATGSALHF.

The V gene is TRBV5-6, the J gene TRBJ1-2. This CDR3 is 17 amino acids long. Germline V gene data show CDR1 as SGHDT and CDR2 as YYEEEE. The chain's CDR3 is CASSFVGVRTQTHGYTF.

J is TRBJ2-7 and V is TRBV2; the D call from TCRdb, TRBD2, cannot be confirmed without DNA. The CDR3 sequence is 15 residues long. Germline V CDR1 and CDR2: SNHLY, FYNNEI. CDR3 residues: CASSEVRDYEYEQYF.

The V call is TRBV5-1, the J call TRBJ2-2; TCRdb lists TRBD2, though no DNA is available to test this call. This CDR3 comprises 18 residues. CDR1 and CDR2 from the germline V gene are SGHRS and YFSETQ. The CDR3 region is CASSFSGGSYPITGELFF.

The rearrangement joins TRBV28 to TRBJ2-5; TCRdb returns TRBD1, unconfirmable since there is no DNA. The CDR3 loop spans 15 amino acids. Germline CDR1 reads MDHEN; CDR2 reads SYDVKM. The CDR3 is CASNPRTGLQETQYF.

The J gene is TRBJ1-4, the V gene TRBV6-1; TCRdb designates TRBD1, a call that cannot be tested without DNA. Germline V lookup: CDR1 MNHNS, CDR2 SASEGT. This CDR3 region has 13 residues. This CDR3 reads CASRPTGLEKLFF.

CDR3 amino acids: CASSFGTGGSYEQYF. The chain links TRBV7-2 to TRBJ2-7; TCRdb indicates TRBD1, and absent DNA this call remains unverified. The CDR3 extends over 15 amino acids. Looked up from germline, CDR1 is SGHTA and CDR2 is FQGNSA.

V gene TRBV6-5 combines with J gene TRBJ1-5; TCRdb selects TRBD1, and the lack of DNA leaves this call unchecked. Germline V gene sequence: CDR1 MNHEY, CDR2 SVGAGI. This CDR3 contains 17 residues. CDR3 sequence reads: CASSLRTGTSSNQPQHF.

The J gene is TRBJ1-6, the V gene TRBV28. This CDR3 is built from 16 residues. From germline, CDR1 is MDHEN and CDR2 SYDVKM. This chain's CDR3 is CASSLSRSSYNSPLHF.

The chain links TRBV7-2 to TRBJ1-1; TCRdb gives TRBD1 as the D gene, but with no DNA this cannot be confirmed. Germline V gene data show CDR1 as SGHTA and CDR2 as FQGNSA. CDR3 length: 16 amino acids. The CDR3 region is CASSPDIGALNTEAFF. The full variable domain, its missing parts supplied by reference TRBV7-2 and TRBJ1-1, is GAGVSQSPSNKVTEKGKDVELRCDPISGHTALYWYRQSLGQGLEFLIYFQGNSAPDKSGLPSDRFSAERTGGSVSTLTIQRTQQEDSAVYLCASSPDIGALNTEAFFGQGTRLTVV.

The V gene is TRBV6-5, the J gene TRBJ1-2. Germline CDR1 and CDR2: MNHEY and SVGAGI. CDR3 size: 15 residues. The CDR3: CASSLQLTDNYGYTF.

CDR3 amino acids: CASSLTSGGIGPQYF. This chain joins TRBV11-2 and TRBJ2-3; the TCRdb call, TRBD1, lacks DNA for checking. Germline loops: CDR1 SGHAT, CDR2 FQNNGV. The CDR3 length is 15 residues.

The rearrangement joins TRBV27 to TRBJ2-6. This CDR3 is built from 15 residues. Per the germline V gene, CDR1 is MNHEY and CDR2 is SMNVEV (reference sequence). The CDR3: CASSPRRVGANVLTF. Based on the CDR3 plus reference TRBV27 and TRBJ2-6, the full variable domain is EAQVTQNPRYLITVTGKKLTVTCSQNMNHEYMSWYRQDPGLGLRQIYYSMNVEVTDKGDVPEGYKVSRKEKRNFPLILESPSPNQTSLYFCASSPRRVGANVLTFGAGSRLTVL.

This chain connects TRBV28 to TRBJ1-5; TCRdb calls TRBD1, which cannot be checked without DNA. CDR3 size: 12 residues. Germline V CDR1 and CDR2: MDHEN, SYDVKM. The CDR3 is CASTGRNQPQHF.

V usage is TRBV19 and J usage is TRBJ1-1. From germline, CDR1 is LNHDA and CDR2 SQIVND (reference sequence). There are 14 residues in the CDR3. CDR3 protein: CASSIERVFPEAFF. Drawing the rest from reference TRBV19 and TRBJ1-1, the complete variable domain is DGGITQSPKYLFRKEGQNVTLSCEQNLNHDAMYWYRQDPGQGLRLIYYSQIVNDFQKGDIAEGYSVSREKKESFPLTVTSAQKNPTAFYLCASSIERVFPEAFFGQGTRLTVV.

The rearrangement links TRBV7-3 to TRBJ2-1; checking the TCRdb D call of TRBD1 is not possible without DNA. CDR3 length equals 15 residues. CDR1 SGHTA and CDR2 FQGTGA come from the germline V gene. CDR3 amino acids: CASSSQGHNAGEQFF.

V is TRBV29-1 and J is TRBJ1-1; TCRdb gives TRBD1 as the D gene, but with no DNA this cannot be confirmed. From germline, CDR1 is SQVTM and CDR2 ANQGSEA. The CDR3 contains 12 residues. This CDR3 reads CSVKTVDTEAFF.

This chain joins TRBV7-9 and TRBJ2-2; the D call of TRBD2 rests on TCRdb alone, since no DNA is present to check it. This CDR3 comprises 14 residues. Germline CDR1 reads SEHNR; CDR2 reads FQNEAQ (reference sequence). The CDR3 spells CASRKRGTNGELFF.

The chain has TRBV5-1 and TRBJ2-4; the D call from TCRdb, TRBD2, cannot be confirmed without DNA. The length of the CDR3 is 14 residues. Germline V gene data show CDR1 as SGHRS and CDR2 as YFSETQ. CDR3 sequence reads: CASSAGLAGDIQYF. The full variable domain, its missing parts supplied by reference TRBV5-1 and TRBJ2-4, is KAGVTQTPRYLIKTRGQQVTLSCSPISGHRSVSWYQQTPGQGLQFLFEYFSETQRNKGNFPGRFSGRQFSNSRSEMNVSTLELGDSALYLCASSAGLAGDIQYFGAGTRLSVL.

The V gene is TRBV5-5, the J gene TRBJ2-6. The germline V gene encodes CDR1 SGHKS and CDR2 YYEKEE (reference sequence). The CDR3 sequence is 18 residues long. The CDR3 loop is CASSLTVLIASGANVLTF.

The J gene is TRBJ1-6, the V gene TRBV7-3; TCRdb's D gene call, TRBD1, goes unchecked for lack of DNA. In germline, CDR1 is SGHTA, CDR2 FQGTGA. CDR3 size: 14 residues. The CDR3 is CASSRQGSNSPLHF.

V gene TRBV12-3 or TRBV12-4 combines with J gene TRBJ1-3; checking the TCRdb D call of TRBD1 is not possible without DNA. The CDR3 is 16 residues long. The CDR3: CASRHIQGDSGNTIYF.

The rearrangement joins TRBV3-1 to TRBJ2-5; TCRdb returns TRBD1, unconfirmable since there is no DNA. This CDR3 comprises 13 residues. Germline CDR1 LGHDT, CDR2 YNNKEL (reference sequence). The CDR3 sequence is CASSQGGGEAQYF.